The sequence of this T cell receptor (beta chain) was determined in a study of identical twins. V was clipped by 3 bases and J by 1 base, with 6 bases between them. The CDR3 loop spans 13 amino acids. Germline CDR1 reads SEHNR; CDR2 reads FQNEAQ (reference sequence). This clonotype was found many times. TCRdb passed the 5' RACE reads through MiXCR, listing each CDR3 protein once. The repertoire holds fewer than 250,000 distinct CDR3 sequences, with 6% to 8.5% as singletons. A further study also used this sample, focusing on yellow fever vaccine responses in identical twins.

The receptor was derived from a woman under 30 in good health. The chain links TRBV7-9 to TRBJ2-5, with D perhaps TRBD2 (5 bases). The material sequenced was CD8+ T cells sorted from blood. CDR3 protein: CASSFLAQETQYF. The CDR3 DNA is TGTGCCAGCAGCTTTCTAGCCCAAGAGACCCAGTACTTC.